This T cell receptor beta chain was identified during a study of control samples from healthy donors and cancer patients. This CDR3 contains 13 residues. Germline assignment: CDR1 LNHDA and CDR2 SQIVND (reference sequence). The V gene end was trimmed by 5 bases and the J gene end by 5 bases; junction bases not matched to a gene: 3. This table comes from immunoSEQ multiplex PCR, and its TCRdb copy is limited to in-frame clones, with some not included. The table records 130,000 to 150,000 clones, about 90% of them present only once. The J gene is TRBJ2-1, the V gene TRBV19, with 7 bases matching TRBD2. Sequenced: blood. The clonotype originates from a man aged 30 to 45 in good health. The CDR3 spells CASSRGTNNEQFF. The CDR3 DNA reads TGTGCCAGTAGTCGTGGGACTAACAATGAGCAGTTCTTC.